This T cell receptor beta chain was sequenced for a study of T cell changes during pregnancy in multiple sclerosis. Sequenced by immunoSEQ multiplex PCR; TCRdb stores in-frame clones only, minus some. The repertoire holds approximately 85,000 clones, about 95% seen once, with around 2.5% in the top ten. Trimming took 4 bases from V and 5 from J, leaving 14 bases between them. This CDR3 region has 14 residues. Germline lookup yields CDR1 SGHNT and CDR2 YENEEA. The source of this sequence is a female donor with multiple sclerosis, enrolled in a pregnancy study. The sample consisted of peripheral blood, taken in the third trimester of pregnancy. The chain joins TRBV11-3 to TRBJ1-1, with D unclear. This CDR3 is CASSSGGRATEAFF. The CDR3 nucleotides are TGTGCCAGCAGCTCCGGCGGGCGGGCGACTGAAGCTTTCTTT.